The subject of this entry is one T cell receptor beta chain. Authors' analysis steps: Amplification from reference gene primers served as the basis for estimated nucleated cell counts. Sequenced by immunoSEQ multiplex PCR; TCRdb stores in-frame clones only, minus some. V and J calls and clone size are as listed in that table; D and trimming were resolved from the DNA. This repertoire shows a few hundred thousand clones, approximately 88% found once; its top ten account for about 3%. The entry originates in a study of blood T cell repertoires in COVID-19. Study details: Some COVID-19 samples were acute and others convalescent; all came from the United States, Italy and Spain. The analysed material was cDNA or gDNA that came from T cells, B-cell-depleted T cells, or PBMCs.

Patients in Seattle were enrolled during active infection, then followed longitudinally. Germline V lookup: CDR1 LGHDT, CDR2 YNNKEL (reference sequence). After removal of 4 bases from V and 6 bases from J, the junction contained 14 bases not matched to a gene. CDR3 length equals 16 residues. What was sequenced was peripheral blood. The chain couples TRBV3-1 (or the pseudogene TRBV3-2) to TRBJ1-1; 7 positions agree with TRBD1. The TCR comes from a woman aged 25-40 years with COVID-19, enrolled during active disease. The CDR3 DNA reads as TGTGCCAGCAGCCGAGAAAGGGGCAGGGGGTTTTCTGAAGCTTTCTTT. Its protein is CASSRERGRGFSEAFF.